The clone carrying this T cell receptor beta chain was counted a few times. Its antigen is unknown. The entry originates in a study of T cells in Graves' hyperthyroidism and ophthalmopathy. General study results and limits: Ophthalmopathy, which appeared later, was predicted by the model a median 6.5 months before onset.

CDR3 size: 16 residues. Germline CDR1 MNHEY, CDR2 SMNVEV (reference sequence). Trimming left V 0 bases short and J 1 base short, with 12 bases between. What was amplified from RNA transcripts were TCR beta CDR3 regions. First-round RT-PCR with HTBI primers amplified the TCR CDR3 region. TCRdb recomputed calls from the multiplex PCR reads with MiXCR, one row per CDR3 protein. The profile shows more than 300,000 distinct CDR3 sequences, roughly 15% of them singletons. The receptor's source is a woman aged 25-40 years with Graves' hyperthyroidism that later progressed to Graves' ophthalmopathy. The chain has TRBV27 and TRBJ1-1, with D perhaps matching TRBD1 (5 bases). The sequencing input was blood. This CDR3 reads CASSLSVRDQNTEAFF. The CDR3, as DNA: TGTGCCAGCAGTTTATCCGTCCGGGACCAGAACACTGAAGCTTTCTTT.